The sample holds many counts of the clone carrying this TCR beta chain. These data come from a study of CD8+CD57+ T cells in acquired aplastic anemia. Whole-study context: Healthy donors had, on average, roughly 9.9 million reads for their CD4+ cells.

V trimming: 4 bases; J trimming: 2 bases; junction bases outside the gene matches: 17. Germline lookup yields CDR1 KGHDR and CDR2 SFDVKD. The CDR3 loop spans 19 amino acids. Using genomic DNA as the template, TCR beta VDJ and CDR3 profiling was carried out. TCRdb re-derived calls from the reads in MiXCR, one entry per CDR3 protein. The sample carries roughly 180,000 distinct CDR3 sequences, about half recorded once. The J gene is TRBJ2-3, the V gene TRBV24-1, with 7 bases fitting TRBD2. The clonotype was recovered from a human donor in good health. Sequenced sample: sorted CD4+, CD8+, or CD8+CD57+ T cells (not recorded which) from PBMCs. The CDR3 coding sequence is TGTGCCACCAGTGACGCCCGCCCGTATGAAGCGGGACCCACAGATACGCAGTATTTT. Translated: CATSDARPYEAGPTDTQYF.